This T cell receptor (beta chain) emerged from a study of shared clonotypes between healthy human individuals. About the research overall: Per-donor plates numbered three CD4 naive, three CD4 memory, two CD8 naive and one CD8 memory. Whole-study results and caveats: Non-shared clonotypes were found to have lower generation probabilities than the clonotypes that were shared by all four of the sorted-subset donors. The sharing of roughly 5% of naive CD4 clonotypes was seen across a handful of donors.

The CDR3 is 16 amino acids. V was pared by 1 base and J by 2 bases, with 13 bases between. Germline lookup yields CDR1 LNHNV and CDR2 YYDKDF (reference sequence). In the naive CD8 group, cells lacked CD45RO and were positively selected for CCR7, so terminally differentiated effector memory CD45RA+ cells were left out. Turning to this clone: Its antigen is not known.

Roughly 200 ng DNA, tens of thousands of T cell genomes, went into each sorted-subset replicate PCR. The data were produced by immunoSEQ multiplex PCR, yet TCRdb's version contains in-frame clones alone and is incomplete. The sample carries some 580,000 clones, 95% to 98% recorded once. The chain joins TRBV15 to TRBJ2-3; D is ambiguous. The specimen was naive CD8+ T cells sorted from blood. This receptor was obtained from a man younger than 45 in good health. The CDR3 region has the DNA TGTGCCACCAGCAGAGTGCACATTGAAACCACAGATACGCAGTATTTT. It is translated as CATSRVHIETTDTQYF.